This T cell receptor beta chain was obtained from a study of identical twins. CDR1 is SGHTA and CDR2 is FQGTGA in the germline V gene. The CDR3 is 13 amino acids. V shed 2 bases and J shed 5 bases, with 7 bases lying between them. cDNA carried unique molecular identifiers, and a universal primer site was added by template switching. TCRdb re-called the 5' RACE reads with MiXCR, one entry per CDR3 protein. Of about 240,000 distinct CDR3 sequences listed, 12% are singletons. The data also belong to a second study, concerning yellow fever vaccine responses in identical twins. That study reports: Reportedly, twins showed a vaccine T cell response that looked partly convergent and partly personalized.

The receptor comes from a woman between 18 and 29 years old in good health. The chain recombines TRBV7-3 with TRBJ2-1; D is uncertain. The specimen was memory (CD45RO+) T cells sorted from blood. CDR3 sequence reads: CASSLLGNNEQFF. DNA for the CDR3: TGTGCCAGCAGCTTATTAGGAAACAATGAGCAGTTCTTC.